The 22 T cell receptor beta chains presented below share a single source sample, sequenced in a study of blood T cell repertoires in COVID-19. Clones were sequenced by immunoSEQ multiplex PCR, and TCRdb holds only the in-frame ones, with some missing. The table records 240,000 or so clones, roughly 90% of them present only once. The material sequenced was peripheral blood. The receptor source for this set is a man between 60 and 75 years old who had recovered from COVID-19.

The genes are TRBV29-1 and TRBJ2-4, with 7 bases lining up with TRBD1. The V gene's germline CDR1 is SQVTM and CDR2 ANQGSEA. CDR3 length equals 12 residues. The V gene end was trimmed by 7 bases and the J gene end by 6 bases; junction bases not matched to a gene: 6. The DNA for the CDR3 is TGCAGCGCCATAGGGGGCCGAAACATTCAGTACTTC. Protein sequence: CSAIGGRNIQYF. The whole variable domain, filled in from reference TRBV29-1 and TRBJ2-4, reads SAVISQKPSRDICQRGTSLTIQCQVDSQVTMMFWYRQQPGQSLTLIATANQGSEATYESGFVIDKFPISRPNLTFSTLTVSNMSPEDSSIYLCSAIGGRNIQYFGAGTRLSVL.

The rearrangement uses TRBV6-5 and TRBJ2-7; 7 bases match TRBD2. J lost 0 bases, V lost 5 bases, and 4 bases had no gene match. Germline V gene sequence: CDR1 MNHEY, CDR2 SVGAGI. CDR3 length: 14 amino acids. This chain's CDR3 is CASSQRDYSYEQYF. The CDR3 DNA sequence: TGTGCCAGCAGTCAGCGGGACTACTCCTACGAGCAGTACTTC.

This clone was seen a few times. For the CDR3, the DNA is TGTGCCACCAGTGCTTTTGGGGGGGTTTACAATGAGCAGTTCTTC. Translation: CATSAFGGVYNEQFF. The rearrangement uses TRBV24-1 and TRBJ2-1, with 7 nucleotides matching TRBD2. The germline V gene encodes CDR1 KGHDR and CDR2 SFDVKD. Germline trimming cut 5 bases from V and 4 bases from J; bases unmatched to any gene: 7. There are 15 residues in the CDR3.

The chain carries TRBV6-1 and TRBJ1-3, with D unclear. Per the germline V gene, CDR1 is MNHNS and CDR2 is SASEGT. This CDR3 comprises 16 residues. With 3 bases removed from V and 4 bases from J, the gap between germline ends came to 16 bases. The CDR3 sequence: CASSDRSTGLGNTIYF. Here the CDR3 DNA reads TGTGCCAGCAGTGACCGCTCTACGGGTCTCGGAAACACCATATATTTT.

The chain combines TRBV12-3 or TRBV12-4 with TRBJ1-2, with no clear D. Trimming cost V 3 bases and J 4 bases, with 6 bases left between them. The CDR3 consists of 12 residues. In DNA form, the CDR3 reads TGTGCCAGCAGTTTTGAGGGCTATGGCTACACCTTC. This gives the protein CASSFEGYGYTF.

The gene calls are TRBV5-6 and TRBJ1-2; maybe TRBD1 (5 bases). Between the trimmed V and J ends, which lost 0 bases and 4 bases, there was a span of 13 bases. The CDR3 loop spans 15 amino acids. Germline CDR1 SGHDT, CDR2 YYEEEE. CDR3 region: CASSLVGQGPYGYTF. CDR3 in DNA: TGTGCCAGCAGCTTGGTGGGTCAGGGTCCCTATGGCTACACCTTC.

In DNA, the CDR3 is TGTGCCAGCAGCCCTGGACAGGGCCTTCCCCACTTT. This sequence encodes CASSPGQGLPHF. The rearrangement joins TRBV9 to TRBJ1-6, with TRBD1 matching 8 bases. J was trimmed by 18 bases and V by 4 bases; bases with no gene match: 9. The germline CDR1 and CDR2 sequences are SGDLS and YYNGEE. CDR3 length: 12 amino acids.

The chain's CDR3 is CASATDRENQPQHF. Here the CDR3 DNA reads TGTGCCAGCGCCACCGACAGGGAGAATCAGCCCCAGCATTTT. V gene TRBV27 combines with J gene TRBJ1-5, with 7 bases matching TRBD1. V shed 8 bases and J 4 bases; nucleotides not matched to a gene: 8. The CDR3 is made up of 14 amino acids. Germline V CDR1 and CDR2: MNHEY, SMNVEV (reference sequence).

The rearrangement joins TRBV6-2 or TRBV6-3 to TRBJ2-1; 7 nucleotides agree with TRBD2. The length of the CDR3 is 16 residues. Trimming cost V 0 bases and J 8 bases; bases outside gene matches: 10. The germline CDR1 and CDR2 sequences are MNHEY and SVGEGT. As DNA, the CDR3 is TGTGCCAGCAGTTACTCGTCAGCGGGGTACCCCCATGAGCAGTTCTTC. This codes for CASSYSSAGYPHEQFF.

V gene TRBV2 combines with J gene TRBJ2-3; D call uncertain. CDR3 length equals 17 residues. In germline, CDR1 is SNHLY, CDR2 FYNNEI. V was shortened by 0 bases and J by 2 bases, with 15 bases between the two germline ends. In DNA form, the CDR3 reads TGTGCCAGCAGTGAAGCCCTACGCCGGTCCCTCACAGATACGCAGTATTTT. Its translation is CASSEALRRSLTDTQYF.

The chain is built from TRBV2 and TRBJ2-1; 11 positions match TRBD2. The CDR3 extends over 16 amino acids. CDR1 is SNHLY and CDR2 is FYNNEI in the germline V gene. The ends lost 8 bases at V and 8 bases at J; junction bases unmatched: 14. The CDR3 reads CASRQPASGGPDEQFF. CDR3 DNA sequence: TGTGCCAGCCGCCAACCGGCTAGCGGGGGGCCGGATGAGCAGTTCTTC. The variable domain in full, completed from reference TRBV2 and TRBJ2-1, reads EPEVTQTPSHQVTQMGQEVILRCVPISNHLYFYWYRQILGQKVEFLVSFYNNEISEKSEIFDDQFSVERPDGSNFTLKIRSTKLEDSAMYFCASRQPASGGPDEQFFGPGTRLTVL.

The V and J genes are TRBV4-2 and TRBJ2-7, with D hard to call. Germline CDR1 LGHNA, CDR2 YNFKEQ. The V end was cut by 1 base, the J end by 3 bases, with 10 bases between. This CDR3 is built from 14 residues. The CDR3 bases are TGTGCCAGCAGCCAAGGGGCGCTGAGCTACGAGCAGTACTTC. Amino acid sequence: CASSQGALSYEQYF.

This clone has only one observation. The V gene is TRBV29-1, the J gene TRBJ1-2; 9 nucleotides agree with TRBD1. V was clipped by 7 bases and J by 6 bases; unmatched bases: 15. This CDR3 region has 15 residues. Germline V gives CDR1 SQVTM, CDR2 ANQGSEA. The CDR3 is CSAGGTGGAFNGYTF. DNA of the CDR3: TGCAGCGCCGGGGGAACAGGGGGCGCTTTTAATGGCTACACCTTC.

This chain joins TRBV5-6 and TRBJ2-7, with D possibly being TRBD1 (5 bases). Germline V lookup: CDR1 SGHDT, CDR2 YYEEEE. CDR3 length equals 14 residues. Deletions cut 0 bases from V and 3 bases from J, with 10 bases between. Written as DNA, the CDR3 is TGTGCCAGCAGCTTGGTTCAAGGGGTCTACGAGCAGTACTTC. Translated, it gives CASSLVQGVYEQYF.

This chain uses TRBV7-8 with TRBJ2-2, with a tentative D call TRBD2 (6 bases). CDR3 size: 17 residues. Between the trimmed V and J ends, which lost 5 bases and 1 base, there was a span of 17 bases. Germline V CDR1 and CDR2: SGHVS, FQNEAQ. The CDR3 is CASSNVVWRENTGELFF. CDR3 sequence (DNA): TGTGCCAGCAGCAATGTGGTGTGGAGGGAGAACACCGGGGAGCTGTTTTTT.

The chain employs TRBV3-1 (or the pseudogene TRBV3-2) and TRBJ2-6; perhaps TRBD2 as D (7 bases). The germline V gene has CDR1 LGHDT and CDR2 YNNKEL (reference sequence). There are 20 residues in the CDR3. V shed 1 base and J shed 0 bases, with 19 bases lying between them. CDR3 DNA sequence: TGTGCCAGCAGCCAAGTTGGTCGGGGGGCCGTACTCTCTGGGGCCAACGTCCTGACTTTC. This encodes CASSQVGRGAVLSGANVLTF.

The CDR3 spells CASGQGLTYEQYF. CDR3 in DNA: TGCGCCAGCGGGCAGGGCCTTACCTACGAGCAGTACTTC. J is TRBJ2-7 and V is TRBV5-1; possibly TRBD1 for D (5 bases). CDR1 is SGHRS and CDR2 is YFSETQ in the germline V gene. The CDR3 totals 13 residues. V was pared by 7 bases and J by 2 bases, with 13 bases between.

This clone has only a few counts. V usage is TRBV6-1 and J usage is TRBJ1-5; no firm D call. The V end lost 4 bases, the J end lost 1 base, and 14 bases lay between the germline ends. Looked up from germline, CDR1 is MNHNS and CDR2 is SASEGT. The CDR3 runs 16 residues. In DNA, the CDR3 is TGTGCCAGCAGTGCCCGAGGAGGCATAAGCAATCAGCCCCAGCATTTT. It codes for CASSARGGISNQPQHF.

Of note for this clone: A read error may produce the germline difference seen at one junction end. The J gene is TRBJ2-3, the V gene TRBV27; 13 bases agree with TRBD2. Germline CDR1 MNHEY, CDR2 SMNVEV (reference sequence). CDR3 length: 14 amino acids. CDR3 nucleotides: TGTGCCAGCAGTAAAAACCTTTGGACTAGCGGGGGCCATTTT. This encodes CASSKNLWTSGGHF.

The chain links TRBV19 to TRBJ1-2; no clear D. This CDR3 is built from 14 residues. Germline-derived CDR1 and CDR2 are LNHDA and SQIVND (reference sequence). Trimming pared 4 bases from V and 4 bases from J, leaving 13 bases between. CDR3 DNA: TGTGCCAGTAGTAAGATCCGGGATCTCTATGGCTACACCTTC. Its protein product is CASSKIRDLYGYTF.

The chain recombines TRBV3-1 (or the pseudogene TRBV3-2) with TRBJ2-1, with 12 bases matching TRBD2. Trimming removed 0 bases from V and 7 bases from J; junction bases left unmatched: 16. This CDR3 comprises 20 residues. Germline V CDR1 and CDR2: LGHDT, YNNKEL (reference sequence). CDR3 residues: CASSQDRGLAGRAGNNEQFF. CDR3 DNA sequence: TGTGCCAGCAGCCAAGACCGGGGACTAGCGGGTCGGGCTGGGAATAATGAGCAGTTCTTC.

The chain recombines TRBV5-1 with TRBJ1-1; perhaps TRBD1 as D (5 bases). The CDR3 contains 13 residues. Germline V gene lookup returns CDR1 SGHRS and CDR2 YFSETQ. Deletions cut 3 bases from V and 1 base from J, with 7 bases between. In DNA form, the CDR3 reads TGCGCCAGCAGCTACGGACAGAACACTGAAGCTTTCTTT. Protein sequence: CASSYGQNTEAFF.